This TCR beta chain derives from a study of control samples from healthy donors and cancer patients. The repertoire was sequenced with immunoSEQ multiplex PCR; TCRdb's copy has only in-frame clones and lacks some. The sample lists some 37,000 clones, about 90% occurring once. This receptor was taken from a woman aged 45-59 years in good health. The sample taken for sequencing was blood.

CDR3 loop: CASRRDTAGNYGYTF. The DNA for the CDR3 is TGTGCCAGCAGGCGGGACACGGCCGGGAACTATGGCTACACCTTC. The rearrangement joins TRBV6-4 to TRBJ1-2; D possibly corresponds to TRBD1 (6 bases). Trimming pared 6 bases from V and 2 bases from J, leaving 16 bases between. The V gene's germline CDR1 is MRHNA and CDR2 SNTAGT. The CDR3 length is 15 residues.